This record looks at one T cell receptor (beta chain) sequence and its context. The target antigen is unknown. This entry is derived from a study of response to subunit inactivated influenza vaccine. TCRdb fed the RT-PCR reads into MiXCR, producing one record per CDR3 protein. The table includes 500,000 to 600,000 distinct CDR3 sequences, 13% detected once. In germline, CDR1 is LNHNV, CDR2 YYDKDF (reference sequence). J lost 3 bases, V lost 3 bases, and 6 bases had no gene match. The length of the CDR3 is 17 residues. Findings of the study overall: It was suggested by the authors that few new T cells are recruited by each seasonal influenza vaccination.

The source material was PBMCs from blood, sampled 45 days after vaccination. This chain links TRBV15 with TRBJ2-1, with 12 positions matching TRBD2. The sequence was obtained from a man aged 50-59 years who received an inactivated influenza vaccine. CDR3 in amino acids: CATSSRLAGDYYNEQFF. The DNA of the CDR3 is TGTGCCACCAGCAGCCGACTAGCGGGGGATTACTACAATGAGCAGTTCTTC.